These 32 T cell receptor beta chains were sequenced from one sample in a study of T cell responses to AZD1222 COVID-19 vaccine. Here immunoSEQ multiplex PCR was the method, and the copy in TCRdb shows in-frame clones only, minus some. Of about 150,000 clones listed, more than 75% are singletons. This sample comprised peripheral blood, obtained 28 days after the second AZD1222 dose. The receptors were sampled from an adult who received the AZD1222 COVID-19 vaccine.

Details on this clone: The same CDR3 is also encoded by other DNA sequences in this sample. The chain has TRBV5-5 and TRBJ1-2; D gene ambiguous. CDR1 is SGHKS, CDR2 YYEKEE, per germline (reference sequence). This CDR3 region has 13 residues. V was pared by 0 bases and J by 2 bases, with 5 bases between. The CDR3 nucleotides are TGTGCCAGCAGCTTGGGTGGGAACTATGGCTACACCTTC. Residues: CASSLGGNYGYTF.

The chain carries TRBV2 and TRBJ1-2; D is ambiguous. The CDR3 loop spans 13 amino acids. The germline V and J ends were trimmed by 1 base and 4 bases, with 7 bases remaining between them. The germline CDR1 and CDR2 sequences are SNHLY and FYNNEI. CDR3: CASSEEPLYGYTF. The CDR3 bases are TGTGCCAGCAGTGAAGAACCTCTCTATGGCTACACCTTC.

This chain links TRBV4-2 with TRBJ2-5, with D unresolved. Germline V gene lookup returns CDR1 LGHNA and CDR2 YNFKEQ. The CDR3 sequence is 15 residues long. V shed 1 base and J shed 4 bases, with 13 bases lying between them. CDR3 in amino acids: CASSQALLGVETQYF. As DNA, the CDR3 is TGTGCCAGCAGCCAAGCACTACTCGGTGTAGAGACCCAGTACTTC.

The CDR3 reads CASSVGTGWNEQYF. The CDR3 DNA reads TGTGCCAGCAGCGTAGGGACAGGCTGGAACGAGCAGTACTTC. V usage is TRBV5-5 and J usage is TRBJ2-7; 8 bases line up with TRBD1. V trimming: 4 bases; J trimming: 5 bases; junction bases outside the gene matches: 8. CDR1 SGHKS and CDR2 YYEKEE come from the germline V gene (reference sequence). CDR3 length: 14 residues.

The chain couples TRBV21-1 to TRBJ2-2; TRBD2 is taken as the D call from the table, unchecked against the DNA. TRBV21-1 is termed a pseudogene. The CDR3 sequence is 13 residues long. CDR3 amino acids: CASPMINTGELFF. The DNA of the CDR3 is TGTGCCAGCCCTATGATAAACACCGGGGAGCTGTTTTTT.

J is TRBJ1-4 and V is TRBV2; D perhaps matches TRBD1 (5 bases). Germline CDR1 and CDR2: SNHLY and FYNNEI. The CDR3 length is 12 residues. V lost 1 base and J lost 8, with 5 bases in between. CDR3 in DNA: TGTGCCAGCAGTGAAGAGGGGGAAAAACTGTTTTTT. This sequence encodes CASSEEGEKLFF.

The chain couples TRBV6-5 to TRBJ2-7; D is tentatively TRBD1 or TRBD2 (5 bases each). Germline V lookup: CDR1 MNHEY, CDR2 SVGAGI. V was pared by 2 bases and J by 6 bases, with 14 bases between. The CDR3 runs 14 residues. CDR3 DNA sequence: TGTGCCAGCAGTTACAACAGGATAGCGCTCGAGCAGTACTTC. This encodes CASSYNRIALEQYF.

This chain uses TRBV5-1 with TRBJ2-3, with D perhaps assigned TRBD1 or TRBD2 (5 bases each). The germline CDR1 and CDR2 sequences are SGHRS and YFSETQ. The CDR3 totals 13 residues. The V gene lost 4 bases and the J gene lost 5 bases, with 11 bases spanning the gap. CDR3: CASSRDGRDTQYF. For the CDR3, the DNA is TGCGCCAGCAGCCGGGACGGCCGAGATACGCAGTATTTT.

The chain employs TRBV5-1 and TRBJ2-7; D may match TRBD1 or TRBD2 (5 bases each). The germline V gene has CDR1 SGHRS and CDR2 YFSETQ. Trimming took 1 base from V and 6 from J, leaving 14 bases between them. The CDR3 covers 14 residues. The chain's CDR3 is CASSLIREAAEQYF. Here the CDR3 DNA reads TGCGCCAGCAGCTTGATCAGGGAAGCGGCCGAGCAGTACTTC.

The chain carries TRBV5-3 and TRBJ1-2; no clear D. TRBV5-3 is an open reading frame whose function is uncertain. This CDR3 has 15 residues. V was trimmed by 4 bases and J by 8 bases, leaving 21 bases between them. CDR3 residues: CARSENSRAKRGYTF. The CDR3 nucleotides read TGTGCCAGAAGCGAAAACTCAAGGGCCAAGCGAGGCTACACCTTC.

V and J are TRBV11-3 and TRBJ2-7; D unclear. The CDR3 runs 14 residues. The V end was cut by 1 base, the J end by 0 bases, with 7 bases between. Germline CDR1 SGHNT, CDR2 YENEEA. CDR3 bases: TGTGCCAGCAGCTTAGGGCAGGACTCCTACGAGCAGTACTTC. It yields the protein CASSLGQDSYEQYF.

This clone was detected only once. The chain carries TRBV27 and TRBJ2-2; D uncertain. V was cut by 3 bases and J by 7 bases, with 6 bases left in between. The V gene's germline CDR1 is MNHEY and CDR2 SMNVEV (reference sequence). This CDR3 has 12 residues. CDR3 sequence reads: CASSFIGGELFF. DNA of the CDR3: TGTGCCAGCAGTTTCATTGGCGGGGAGCTGTTTTTT.

This clone was observed a few times. The V and J genes are TRBV5-6 and TRBJ2-7; TRBD1 agrees at 10 bases. The CDR3 has 16 residues. CDR1 is SGHDT, CDR2 YYEEEE, per germline. Losses at the gene ends were 1 base for V and 4 bases for J; bases not matched to a gene: 8. The CDR3 DNA reads TGTGCCAGCAGCTTGATGTGGACAGGGGGTGATTACGAGCAGTACTTC. This encodes CASSLMWTGGDYEQYF.

V gene TRBV7-7 combines with J gene TRBJ2-3; 7 bases match TRBD2. The CDR3 spans 17 residues. CDR1 is SSHAT, CDR2 FNYEAQ, per germline (reference sequence). The junction had 12 bases not matched to a gene; V was cut back by 5 bases and J by 1 base. The CDR3 reads CASSQLEGGVGTDTQYF. Written as DNA, the CDR3 is TGTGCCAGCAGCCAACTCGAGGGAGGGGTGGGCACAGATACGCAGTATTTT.

The chain employs TRBV7-9 and TRBJ2-7; D is uncertain. From germline, CDR1 is SEHNR and CDR2 FQNEAQ (reference sequence). The length of the CDR3 is 12 residues. Trimming took 8 bases from V and 5 from J, leaving 13 bases between them. The CDR3 loop reads CASAAALHEQYF. CDR3 nucleotides: TGTGCCAGCGCGGCGGCCCTTCACGAGCAGTACTTC.

The chain couples TRBV3-1 (or the pseudogene TRBV3-2) to TRBJ1-2; D not resolved. V lost 3 bases to trimming and J lost 2 bases, with 13 bases between them. CDR3 length: 15 amino acids. The V gene's germline CDR1 is LGHDT and CDR2 YNNKEL (reference sequence). CDR3 nucleotides: TGTGCCAGCAGCCACTCAAGCGTCCCGAACTATGGCTACACCTTC. Translation: CASSHSSVPNYGYTF.

This clone has just a few counts. This chain connects TRBV7-9 to TRBJ1-1; perhaps TRBD1 as D (5 bases). The CDR3 consists of 14 residues. V lost 2 bases and J lost 3, with 10 bases in between. From germline, CDR1 is SEHNR and CDR2 FQNEAQ (reference sequence). CDR3 protein: CASSLRGSYTEAFF. CDR3 sequence (DNA): TGTGCCAGCAGCTTAAGGGGCAGTTACACTGAAGCTTTCTTT. Drawing the rest from reference TRBV7-9 and TRBJ1-1, the complete variable domain is DTGVSQNPRHKITKRGQNVTFRCDPISEHNRLYWYRQTLGQGPEFLTYFQNEAQLEKSRLLSDRFSAERPKGSFSTLEIQRTEQGDSAMYLCASSLRGSYTEAFFGQGTRLTVV.

With respect to this clone: Mismatch with germline at one junction end may stem from a read error. The V gene is TRBV7-7, the J gene TRBJ2-7, with 11 nucleotides matching TRBD2. Germline values: CDR1 SSHAT, CDR2 FNYEAQ (reference sequence). The CDR3 length is 18 residues. The CDR3 coding sequence is TGTGCTAGCAGCTTAGGTGCGGGCAGACTAGCGGGATCCTACGAGCAGTACTTC. Protein product: CASSLGAGRLAGSYEQYF.

V gene TRBV4-1 combines with J gene TRBJ1-1; D ambiguous. The CDR3 is 15 residues long. Deletions cut 2 bases from V and 4 bases from J, with 14 bases between. Germline CDR1 MGHRA, CDR2 YSYEKL. The CDR3 region is CASSQRSATLTEAFF. DNA of the CDR3: TGCGCCAGCAGCCAAAGAAGCGCTACCCTCACTGAAGCTTTCTTT.

This rearrangement joins TRBV11-2 to TRBJ2-3; D uncertain. Between the trimmed V and J ends, which lost 0 bases and 4 bases, there was a span of 5 bases. The CDR3 totals 13 residues. The germline V gene has CDR1 SGHAT and CDR2 FQNNGV. The CDR3 protein is CASSLDHADTQYF. CDR3 coding DNA: TGTGCCAGCAGCTTAGATCACGCAGATACGCAGTATTTT. Full variable domain (rest looked up from reference TRBV11-2 and TRBJ2-3): EAGVAQSPRYKIIEKRQSVAFWCNPISGHATLYWYQQILGQGPKLLIQFQNNGVVDDSQLPKDRFSAERLKGVDSTLKIQPAKLEDSAVYLCASSLDHADTQYFGPGTRLTVL.

The V call is TRBV9, the J call TRBJ2-7; 9 nucleotides match TRBD1. The germline V gene encodes CDR1 SGDLS and CDR2 YYNGEE. There are 16 residues in the CDR3. Trimming took 4 bases from V and 4 from J; bases not matched to a gene: 12. In DNA, the CDR3 is TGTGCCAGCAGCTCACGATCCGGGACAGGGTGGTACGAGCAGTACTTC. Its translation: CASSSRSGTGWYEQYF. Together with reference TRBV9 and TRBJ2-7, the CDR3 gives the full variable domain: DSGVTQTPKHLITATGQRVTLRCSPRSGDLSVYWYQQSLDQGLQFLIQYYNGEERAKGNILERFSAQQFPDLHSELNLSSLELGDSALYFCASSSRSGTGWYEQYFGPGTRLTVT.

The chain joins TRBV7-9 to TRBJ1-5; no firm D call. The CDR3 loop spans 12 amino acids. V was cut by 1 base and J by 5 bases, with 3 bases left in between. Germline V gene data show CDR1 as SEHNR and CDR2 as FQNEAQ (reference sequence). The CDR3 DNA is TGTGCCAGCAGCTTAGGAGATCAGCCCCAGCATTTT. Protein: CASSLGDQPQHF. The entire variable domain, with the rest obtained from reference TRBV7-9 and TRBJ1-5, is as follows: DTGVSQNPRHKITKRGQNVTFRCDPISEHNRLYWYRQTLGQGPEFLTYFQNEAQLEKSRLLSDRFSAERPKGSFSTLEIQRTEQGDSAMYLCASSLGDQPQHFGDGTRLSIL.

Only one count was recorded for this clone. The genes are TRBV12-3 or TRBV12-4 and TRBJ1-5; 7 bases are a match to TRBD1. V trimming: 6 bases; J trimming: 7 bases; junction bases outside the gene matches: 6. This CDR3 spans 13 amino acids. DNA of the CDR3: TGTGCCAGCAGCCGACAGGGCACCCAGCCCCAGCATTTT. This codes for CASSRQGTQPQHF.

The chain recombines TRBV27 with TRBJ2-5; D possibly corresponds to TRBD2 (5 bases). Germline values: CDR1 MNHEY, CDR2 SMNVEV (reference sequence). Trimming pared 5 bases from V and 4 bases from J, leaving 11 bases between. CDR3 length: 13 residues. The CDR3 DNA reads as TGTGCCAGCAGTGTGGGGAGTAGAGAGACCCAGTACTTC. Its protein product is CASSVGSRETQYF.

This clone has only a few counts. The gene calls are TRBV28 and TRBJ2-2; a weak D match, TRBD2 (6 bases). CDR1 and CDR2 from the germline V gene are MDHEN and SYDVKM. There are 13 residues in the CDR3. Trimming took 6 bases from V and 3 from J, leaving 8 bases between them. Here the CDR3 reads CASRGRYTGELFF. The DNA of the CDR3 is TGTGCCAGCAGAGGGAGGTACACCGGGGAGCTGTTTTTT.

This chain links TRBV21-1 with TRBJ1-2. TRBV21-1 is flagged as a pseudogene. The CDR3 is made up of 13 amino acids. The DNA of the CDR3 is TGTGCCAGCAGCAAAATCTGGAACTATGGCTACACCTTC. Translated: CASSKIWNYGYTF.

CDR3 DNA: TGTGCCAGCAGTGAACGACACCAGAGCAATCAGCCCCAGCATTTT. Amino acid sequence: CASSERHQSNQPQHF. This chain connects TRBV2 to TRBJ1-5; D is unresolved. CDR1 SNHLY and CDR2 FYNNEI come from the germline V gene. V was pared by 2 bases and J by 1 base, with 9 bases between. The CDR3 has 15 residues.

In its sample, this clone was seen once. The V gene is TRBV7-9, the J gene TRBJ1-3; D might be TRBD1 (6 bases). V was pared by 4 bases and J by 3 bases, with 7 bases between. This CDR3 comprises 13 residues. Germline V gene sequence: CDR1 SEHNR, CDR2 FQNEAQ (reference sequence). As DNA, the CDR3 is TGTGCCAGCAGCTCAGGGGTTGGAAACACCATATATTTT. It specifies CASSSGVGNTIYF. The whole variable domain, filled in from reference TRBV7-9 and TRBJ1-3, reads DTGVSQNPRHKITKRGQNVTFRCDPISEHNRLYWYRQTLGQGPEFLTYFQNEAQLEKSRLLSDRFSAERPKGSFSTLEIQRTEQGDSAMYLCASSSGVGNTIYFGEGSWLTVV.

This sequence joins TRBV6-5 and TRBJ1-1, with a tentative D call TRBD1 (5 bases). In germline, CDR1 is MNHEY, CDR2 SVGAGI. V was clipped by 6 bases and J by 0 bases, with 14 bases between them. This CDR3 has 15 residues. CDR3 protein: CASRDGGDLNTEAFF. Here the CDR3 DNA reads TGTGCCAGCAGAGACGGAGGGGACCTGAACACTGAAGCTTTCTTT.

This clone was seen just once. The CDR3 sequence is CASTQGAGPLNTEAFF. CDR3 bases: TGCGCCAGCACACAGGGGGCAGGGCCCTTGAACACTGAAGCTTTCTTT. The V gene is TRBV5-1, the J gene TRBJ1-1, with 9 bases aligning to TRBD1. The CDR3 spans 16 residues. Germline V gives CDR1 SGHRS, CDR2 YFSETQ. J gave up 0 bases and V 6 bases, and 9 bases lay outside the gene matches.

J is TRBJ1-1 and V is TRBV27, with TRBD1 matching over 9 bases. With V trimmed by 2 bases and J by 1 base, 5 bases remained unmatched. Germline V CDR1 and CDR2: MNHEY, SMNVEV (reference sequence). The CDR3 extends over 16 amino acids. CDR3 loop: CASSLQPGQGNTEAFF. DNA for the CDR3: TGTGCCAGCAGTTTACAGCCGGGACAGGGGAACACTGAAGCTTTCTTT.

This sequence joins TRBV5-1 and TRBJ2-7, with a weak D call TRBD2 (5 bases). With 0 bases removed from V and 0 bases from J, the gap between germline ends came to 10 bases. Per the germline V gene, CDR1 is SGHRS and CDR2 is YFSETQ. This CDR3 region has 15 residues. CDR3 in DNA: TGCGCCAGCAGCTTGGCGGAGGCCCGCTCCTACGAGCAGTACTTC. Amino acids: CASSLAEARSYEQYF.